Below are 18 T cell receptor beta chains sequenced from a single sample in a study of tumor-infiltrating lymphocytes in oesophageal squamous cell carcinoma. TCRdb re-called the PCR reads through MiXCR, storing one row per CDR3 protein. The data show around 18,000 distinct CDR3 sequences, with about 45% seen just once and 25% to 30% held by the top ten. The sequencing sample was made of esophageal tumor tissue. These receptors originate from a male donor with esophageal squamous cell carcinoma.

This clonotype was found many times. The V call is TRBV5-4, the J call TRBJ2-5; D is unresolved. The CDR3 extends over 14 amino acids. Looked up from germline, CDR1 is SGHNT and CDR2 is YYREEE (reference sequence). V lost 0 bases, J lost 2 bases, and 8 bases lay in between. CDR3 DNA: TGTGCCAGCAGCTTGGACAGAGAGCAAGAGACCCAGTACTTC. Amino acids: CASSLDREQETQYF.

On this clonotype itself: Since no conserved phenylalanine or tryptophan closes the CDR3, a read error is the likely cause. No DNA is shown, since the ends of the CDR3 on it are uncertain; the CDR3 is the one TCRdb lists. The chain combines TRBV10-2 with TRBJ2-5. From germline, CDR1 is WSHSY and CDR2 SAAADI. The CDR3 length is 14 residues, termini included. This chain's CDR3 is CASSEDNYGYTFGS.

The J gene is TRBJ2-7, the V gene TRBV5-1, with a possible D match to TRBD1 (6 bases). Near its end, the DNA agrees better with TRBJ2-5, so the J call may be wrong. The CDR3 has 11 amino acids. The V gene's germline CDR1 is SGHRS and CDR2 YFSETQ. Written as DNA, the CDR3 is TGCGCCAGCAAGGGGGTAGAGACCCAGTACTTC. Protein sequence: CASKGVETQYF.

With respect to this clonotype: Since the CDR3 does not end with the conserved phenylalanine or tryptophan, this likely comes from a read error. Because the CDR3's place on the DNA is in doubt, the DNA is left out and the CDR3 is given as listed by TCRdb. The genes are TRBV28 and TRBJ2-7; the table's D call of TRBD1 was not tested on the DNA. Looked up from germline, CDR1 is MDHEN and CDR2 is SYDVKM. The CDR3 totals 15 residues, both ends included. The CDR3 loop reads CASSRGQNYGYTFGS.

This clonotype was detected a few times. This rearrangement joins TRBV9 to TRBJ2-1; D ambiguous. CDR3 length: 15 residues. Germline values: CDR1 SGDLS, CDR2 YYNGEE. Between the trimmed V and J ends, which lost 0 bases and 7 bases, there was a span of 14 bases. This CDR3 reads CASSVVGNSGNEQFF. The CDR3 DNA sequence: TGTGCCAGCAGCGTAGTCGGAAACAGTGGGAATGAGCAGTTCTTC.

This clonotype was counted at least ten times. CDR3 coding DNA: TGTGCCAGCAGCCTCCTAACCGGGGCTAATGAAAAACTGTTTTTT. This encodes CASSLLTGANEKLFF. V is TRBV5-6 and J is TRBJ1-4; D call uncertain. The CDR3 sequence is 15 residues long. The V end lost 4 bases, the J end lost 3 bases, and 13 bases lay between the germline ends. Germline CDR1 is SGHDT and CDR2 is YYEEEE.

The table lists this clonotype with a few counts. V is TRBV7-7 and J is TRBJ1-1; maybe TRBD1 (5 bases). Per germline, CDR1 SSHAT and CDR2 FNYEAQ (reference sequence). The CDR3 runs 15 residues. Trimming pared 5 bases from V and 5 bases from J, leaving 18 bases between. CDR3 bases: TGTGCCAGCAGCCCAACCGGGACGGGGGGGACTGAAGCTTTCTTT. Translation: CASSPTGTGGTEAFF.

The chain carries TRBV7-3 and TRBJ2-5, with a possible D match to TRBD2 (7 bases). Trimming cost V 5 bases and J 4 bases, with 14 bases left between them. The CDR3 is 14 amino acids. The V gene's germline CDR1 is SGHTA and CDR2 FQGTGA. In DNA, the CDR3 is TGTGCCAGCAGCGGGGGGGCCTCTCGAGAGACCCAGTACTTC. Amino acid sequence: CASSGGASRETQYF.

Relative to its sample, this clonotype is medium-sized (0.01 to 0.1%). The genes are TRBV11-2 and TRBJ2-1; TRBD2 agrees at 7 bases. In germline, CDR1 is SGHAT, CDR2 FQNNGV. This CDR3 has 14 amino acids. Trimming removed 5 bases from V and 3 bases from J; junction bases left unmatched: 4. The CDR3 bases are TGTGCCAGCAGCCCACGGACTAGCTACAATGAGCAGTTCTTC. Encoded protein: CASSPRTSYNEQFF.

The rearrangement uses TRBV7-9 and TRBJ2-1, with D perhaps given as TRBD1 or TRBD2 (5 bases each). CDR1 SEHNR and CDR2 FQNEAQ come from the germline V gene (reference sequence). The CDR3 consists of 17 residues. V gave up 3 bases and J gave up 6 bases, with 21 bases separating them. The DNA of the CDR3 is TGTGCCAGCAGCTTTCCCAAACCGGGACGAGAACGCAATGAGCAGTTCTTC. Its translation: CASSFPKPGRERNEQFF.

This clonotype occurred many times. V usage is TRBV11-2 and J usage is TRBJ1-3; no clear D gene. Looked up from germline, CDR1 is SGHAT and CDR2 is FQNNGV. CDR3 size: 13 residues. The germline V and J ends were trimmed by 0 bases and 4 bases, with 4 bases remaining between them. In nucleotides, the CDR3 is TGTGCCAGCAGCTTAGACTGGGGAAACACCATATATTTT. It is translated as CASSLDWGNTIYF.

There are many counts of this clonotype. The CDR3 sequence is CASSWLGDTSYNEQFF. The DNA of the CDR3 is TGTGCCAGCAGCTGGTTGGGGGATACATCCTACAATGAGCAGTTCTTC. The J gene is TRBJ2-1, the V gene TRBV11-2; TRBD1 or TRBD2 may be the D gene (5 bases each). Germline CDR1 reads SGHAT; CDR2 reads FQNNGV. V was clipped by 4 bases and J by 1 base, with 14 bases between them. The CDR3 sequence is 16 residues long.

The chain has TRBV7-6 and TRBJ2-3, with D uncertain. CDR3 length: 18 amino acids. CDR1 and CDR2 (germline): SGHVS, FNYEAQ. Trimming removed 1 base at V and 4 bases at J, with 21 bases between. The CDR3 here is CASSLEVSAGLGADTQYF. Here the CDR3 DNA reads TGTGCCAGCAGCTTAGAGGTCTCGGCCGGCTTAGGCGCAGATACGCAGTATTTT.

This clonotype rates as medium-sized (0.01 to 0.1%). CDR3 protein: CASGSGQGARDTQYF. The CDR3 region has the DNA TGTGCTAGTGGTTCGGGACAGGGGGCAAGAGATACGCAGTATTTT. The rearrangement links TRBV12-5 to TRBJ2-3; 12 nucleotides agree with TRBD1. The CDR3 is 15 residues long. After removal of 4 bases from V and 5 bases from J, the junction contained 4 bases not matched to a gene. In germline, CDR1 is LGHNT, CDR2 FRNRAP.

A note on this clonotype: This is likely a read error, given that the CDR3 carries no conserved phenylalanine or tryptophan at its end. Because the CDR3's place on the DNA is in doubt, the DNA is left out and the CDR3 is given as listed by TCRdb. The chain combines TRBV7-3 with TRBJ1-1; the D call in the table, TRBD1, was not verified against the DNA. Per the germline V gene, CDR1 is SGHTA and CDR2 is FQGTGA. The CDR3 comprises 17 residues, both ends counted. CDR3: CASSLRTGTITSSTSGQ.

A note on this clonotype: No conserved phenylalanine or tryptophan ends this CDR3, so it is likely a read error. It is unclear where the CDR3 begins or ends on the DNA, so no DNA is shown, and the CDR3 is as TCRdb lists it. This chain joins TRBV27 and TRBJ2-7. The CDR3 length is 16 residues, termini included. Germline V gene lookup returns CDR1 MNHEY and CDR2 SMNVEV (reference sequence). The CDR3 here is CASSAYVGNYGYTFGS.

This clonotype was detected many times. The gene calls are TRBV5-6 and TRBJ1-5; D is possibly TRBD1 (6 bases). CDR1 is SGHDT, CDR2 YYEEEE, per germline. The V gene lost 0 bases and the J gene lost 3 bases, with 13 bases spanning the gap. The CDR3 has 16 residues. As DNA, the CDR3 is TGTGCCAGCAGCTTGGATGGGGGCCGCTACAATCAGCCCCAGCATTTT. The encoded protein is CASSLDGGRYNQPQHF.

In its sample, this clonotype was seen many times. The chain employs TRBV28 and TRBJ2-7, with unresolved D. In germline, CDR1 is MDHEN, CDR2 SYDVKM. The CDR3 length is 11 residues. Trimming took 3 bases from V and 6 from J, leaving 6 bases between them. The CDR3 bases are TGTGCCAGCAGTTTGATGTTCGAGCAGTACTTC. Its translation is CASSLMFEQYF.